One and the same sample provided the 32 T cell receptor beta chains below, sequenced in a study of graft-versus-host responses after intestinal transplantation. The table came from immunoSEQ multiplex PCR; TCRdb's copy has only in-frame clones and leaves some out. The sample carries roughly 60,000 clones, around 91% recorded once. Material: PBMCs, obtained roughly 120 days after intestinal transplantation. The receptors were gathered from a human patient who received an intestinal transplant, so some T cells may come from the graft donor.

The chain uses TRBV6-5 and TRBJ1-2, with D possibly matching TRBD1 (6 bases). Germline V gene sequence: CDR1 MNHEY, CDR2 SVGAGI. V lost 0 bases to trimming and J lost 2 bases, with 13 bases between them. This CDR3 spans 16 amino acids. CDR3 protein: CASSYSGHLPNYGYTF. Here the CDR3 DNA reads TGTGCCAGCAGTTACTCGGGACATCTACCAAACTATGGCTACACCTTC.

The genes are TRBV9 and TRBJ2-4; D perhaps matches TRBD1 (6 bases). The length of the CDR3 is 15 residues. In germline, CDR1 is SGDLS, CDR2 YYNGEE. V was shortened by 0 bases and J by 0 bases, with 7 bases between the two germline ends. The CDR3 bases are TGTGCCAGCAGCGTAGGAGGGGGAGCCAAAAACATTCAGTACTTC. Protein: CASSVGGGAKNIQYF.

The chain couples TRBV6-7 to TRBJ1-4; D gene ambiguous. TRBV6-7 is assigned to the ORF class and has an uncertain function. This CDR3 has 15 amino acids. V lost 7 bases and J 6 bases, leaving 18 bases between the germline ends. The CDR3 DNA is TGTGCCAGCACTCCCCACCCCGGGGTGGATGAAAAACTGTTTTTT. Translated, it gives CASTPHPGVDEKLFF.

This clone has more than one count but fewer than ten. J is TRBJ2-3 and V is TRBV5-8; D is ambiguous. CDR1 and CDR2 from the germline V gene are SGHTS and YDEGEE. This CDR3 is 15 amino acids long. V was shortened by 3 bases and J by 0 bases, with 11 bases between the two germline ends. The CDR3 DNA reads TGTGCCAGCAGCTCGTCAGGAAGGAGCACAGATACGCAGTATTTT. Amino acid sequence: CASSSSGRSTDTQYF.

The chain has TRBV29-1 and TRBJ2-7, with 10 bases fitting TRBD1. This CDR3 is 13 amino acids long. Germline CDR1 and CDR2: SQVTM and ANQGSEA. J gave up 4 bases and V 2 bases, and 2 bases lay outside the gene matches. The CDR3 here is CSVESDRGYEQYF. DNA for the CDR3: TGCAGCGTTGAATCGGACAGGGGGTACGAGCAGTACTTC.

CDR3 loop: CASSLGDYEQYF. The CDR3, as DNA: TGTGCCAGCAGCTTAGGCGACTACGAGCAGTACTTC. The chain has TRBV7-9 and TRBJ2-5; no firm D call. The J call may be faulty, since TRBJ2-7 better matches the DNA end. From germline, CDR1 is SEHNR and CDR2 FQNEAQ (reference sequence). The CDR3 consists of 12 residues.

This clone was seen a few times. The rearrangement links TRBV5-1 to TRBJ2-1; 9 bases align to TRBD2. The J segment lost 7 bases and the V segment lost 4 bases, leaving 15 bases of the junction unmatched. The germline gives CDR1 SGHRS, CDR2 YFSETQ. The CDR3 covers 17 residues. The CDR3 loop is CASSRVSPQRGANEQFF. DNA for the CDR3: TGCGCCAGCAGCAGGGTGTCCCCTCAGCGGGGGGCTAATGAGCAGTTCTTC.

This sequence joins TRBV6-5 and TRBJ1-2; D may be TRBD1 (6 bases). This CDR3 has 14 residues. Per the germline V gene, CDR1 is MNHEY and CDR2 is SVGAGI. Deletions cut 5 bases from V and 4 bases from J, with 14 bases between. CDR3 region: CASSETGLGYGYTF. In DNA, the CDR3 is TGTGCCAGCAGTGAAACAGGGCTGGGCTATGGCTACACCTTC.

The J gene is TRBJ1-6, the V gene TRBV6-5; D is unclear. Germline loops: CDR1 MNHEY, CDR2 SVGAGI. V lost 8 bases to trimming and J lost 7 bases, with 9 bases between them. The CDR3 totals 12 residues. As DNA, the CDR3 is TGTGCCAGCCGGAGGTTAAATTCACCCCTCCACTTT. It specifies CASRRLNSPLHF.

The chain joins TRBV15 to TRBJ1-3; possibly TRBD1 for D (5 bases). Trimming removed 9 bases at V and 4 bases at J, with 16 bases between. CDR3 length equals 14 residues. Germline loops: CDR1 LNHNV, CDR2 YYDKDF (reference sequence). The CDR3 nucleotides are TGTGCCACGCGGGAACAGGCTCCAGGAAACACCATATATTTT. It specifies CATREQAPGNTIYF.

The chain is built from TRBV5-1 and TRBJ2-1, with TRBD1 identical over 8 bases. Germline V gene sequence: CDR1 SGHRS, CDR2 YFSETQ. This CDR3 region has 12 residues. Trimming took 6 bases from V and 10 from J; bases not matched to a gene: 6. CDR3 sequence reads: CASTPGGWEQFF. The CDR3 region has the DNA TGCGCCAGCACCCCAGGGGGCTGGGAGCAGTTCTTC. Complete variable domain (other parts from reference TRBV5-1 and TRBJ2-1): KAGVTQTPRYLIKTRGQQVTLSCSPISGHRSVSWYQQTPGQGLQFLFEYFSETQRNKGNFPGRFSGRQFSNSRSEMNVSTLELGDSALYLCASTPGGWEQFFGPGTRLTVL.

The chain carries TRBV27 and TRBJ2-2, with 7 nucleotides matching TRBD1. Losses at the gene ends were 3 bases for V and 4 bases for J; bases not matched to a gene: 2. The CDR3 has 14 residues. Germline V lookup: CDR1 MNHEY, CDR2 SMNVEV (reference sequence). The CDR3: CASSFTGVTGELFF. The CDR3 nucleotides are TGTGCCAGCAGTTTTACAGGGGTCACCGGGGAGCTGTTTTTT.

The DNA of the CDR3 is TGCGCCAGCAGCCAAGCGGGGTCAGATACGCAGTATTTT. Encoded protein: CASSQAGSDTQYF. The J gene is TRBJ2-3, the V gene TRBV5-1, with 7 bases aligning to TRBD2. The CDR3 runs to 13 residues. V shed 4 bases and J 4 bases; nucleotides not matched to a gene: 3. Germline CDR1 reads SGHRS; CDR2 reads YFSETQ.

V is TRBV9 and J is TRBJ1-1; tentatively, D is TRBD1 (6 bases). Trimming pared 0 bases from V and 5 bases from J, leaving 11 bases between. The CDR3 loop spans 14 amino acids. CDR1 and CDR2 (germline): SGDLS, YYNGEE. The CDR3 loop is CASSVDGGLTEAFF. DNA of the CDR3: TGTGCCAGCAGCGTAGACGGGGGGCTTACTGAAGCTTTCTTT.

The genes are TRBV30 and TRBJ1-1; D is unresolved. The V gene's germline CDR1 is GTSNPN and CDR2 SVGIG (reference sequence). This CDR3 is built from 12 residues. Trimming pared 1 base from V and 7 bases from J, leaving 10 bases between. CDR3 sequence reads: CAWSENRNEAFF. CDR3 bases: TGTGCCTGGAGTGAGAATAGAAATGAAGCTTTCTTT.

CDR3 protein: CASSLPSVQPQHF. In DNA, the CDR3 is TGTGCCAGCAGTTTACCCTCGGTTCAGCCCCAGCATTTT. The chain couples TRBV28 to TRBJ1-5; D not resolved. There are 13 residues in the CDR3. The V gene's germline CDR1 is MDHEN and CDR2 SYDVKM. Deletions cut 2 bases from V and 6 bases from J, with 8 bases between.

J is TRBJ2-5 and V is TRBV9; 7 bases are shared with TRBD2. The CDR3 extends over 13 amino acids. The V gene's germline CDR1 is SGDLS and CDR2 YYNGEE. Germline trimming cut 3 bases from V and 3 bases from J; bases unmatched to any gene: 2. The CDR3 is CASSAGLEETQYF. DNA for the CDR3: TGTGCCAGCAGCGCCGGACTAGAAGAGACCCAGTACTTC. The whole variable domain, remainder taken from reference TRBV9 and TRBJ2-5, is DSGVTQTPKHLITATGQRVTLRCSPRSGDLSVYWYQQSLDQGLQFLIQYYNGEERAKGNILERFSAQQFPDLHSELNLSSLELGDSALYFCASSAGLEETQYFGPGTRLLVL.

The chain employs TRBV6-1 and TRBJ2-7; tentatively, D is TRBD2 (5 bases). The CDR3 loop spans 13 amino acids. V was clipped by 0 bases and J by 2 bases, with 5 bases between them. CDR1 MNHNS and CDR2 SASEGT come from the germline V gene. This CDR3 reads CASSEARAYEQYF. The CDR3 DNA reads as TGTGCCAGCAGTGAAGCGCGGGCCTACGAGCAGTACTTC.

This chain joins TRBV4-1 and TRBJ2-7; 7 nucleotides align to TRBD2. Trimming removed 0 bases from V and 7 bases from J; junction bases left unmatched: 9. Per the germline V gene, CDR1 is MGHRA and CDR2 is YSYEKL. The CDR3 consists of 15 residues. The CDR3 here is CASSQDRDYHSEQYF. In DNA form, the CDR3 reads TGCGCCAGCAGCCAAGATAGGGACTACCATTCGGAGCAGTACTTC.

This rearrangement joins TRBV19 to TRBJ1-5; a possible D gene is TRBD1 (6 bases). The germline gives CDR1 LNHDA, CDR2 SQIVND (reference sequence). The V end lost 6 bases, the J end lost 3 bases, and 12 bases lay between the germline ends. This CDR3 region has 14 residues. For the CDR3, the DNA is TGTGCCAGTAGCGTAACAGGGTACAATCAGCCCCAGCATTTT. Protein: CASSVTGYNQPQHF.

In its sample, this clone was seen once. This sequence joins TRBV18 and TRBJ2-1; D perhaps matches TRBD2 (6 bases). Between the trimmed V and J ends, which lost 0 bases and 7 bases, there was a span of 13 bases. The CDR3 has 15 residues. The germline V gene has CDR1 KGHSH and CDR2 LQKENI. The CDR3 is CASSPPGSGGNEQFF. In DNA, the CDR3 is TGTGCCAGCTCACCACCGGGGAGCGGAGGGAATGAGCAGTTCTTC.

The rearrangement uses TRBV7-6 and TRBJ2-7; 8 bases are shared with TRBD1. CDR1 SGHVS and CDR2 FNYEAQ come from the germline V gene. This CDR3 comprises 14 residues. Trimming took 5 bases from V and 3 from J; bases not matched to a gene: 6. CDR3 protein: CASSARQGHYEQYF. Here the CDR3 DNA reads TGTGCCAGCAGCGCGAGACAGGGGCACTACGAGCAGTACTTC.

The chain carries TRBV4-1 and TRBJ1-2; 7 bases fit TRBD1. The germline CDR1 and CDR2 sequences are MGHRA and YSYEKL. With 8 bases clipped from V and 4 bases from J, the junction kept 7 bases outside the gene matches. CDR3 length equals 13 residues. CDR3 loop: CASRQGGSYGYTF. CDR3 nucleotides: TGCGCCAGCCGACAGGGAGGATCCTATGGCTACACCTTC.

This clone was seen just once. The chain uses TRBV15 and TRBJ2-7; D possibly uses TRBD1 or TRBD2 (5 bases each). The V gene's germline CDR1 is LNHNV and CDR2 YYDKDF (reference sequence). CDR3 length: 13 amino acids. Trimming cost V 3 bases and J 3 bases, with 9 bases left between them. The CDR3 DNA reads as TGTGCCACCAGCAGCAGGGAGCGCTACGAGCAGTACTTC. This codes for CATSSRERYEQYF.

In DNA, the CDR3 is TGTGCCAGCAGTGAGGGGACACCCGGGCCCTATGGCTACACCTTC. Encoded protein: CASSEGTPGPYGYTF. The rearrangement uses TRBV6-1 and TRBJ1-2; D is possibly TRBD1 (6 bases). Between the trimmed V and J ends, which lost 3 bases and 4 bases, there was a span of 15 bases. The CDR3 runs 15 residues. The germline gives CDR1 MNHNS, CDR2 SASEGT.

The V and J genes are TRBV27 and TRBJ2-7; no clear D gene. The length of the CDR3 is 13 residues. CDR1 MNHEY and CDR2 SMNVEV come from the germline V gene (reference sequence). V was trimmed by 6 bases and J by 2 bases, leaving 11 bases between them. CDR3 sequence (DNA): TGTGCCAGCAGGCCACTTAGTACCTACGAGCAGTACTTC. Translated: CASRPLSTYEQYF.

CDR3 in amino acids: CASSRGSGYQETQYF. CDR3 bases: TGCGCCAGCAGCCGAGGGAGCGGCTACCAAGAGACCCAGTACTTC. This chain connects TRBV5-1 to TRBJ2-5, with a tentative D call TRBD2 (5 bases). V lost 4 bases and J lost 0, with 13 bases in between. Germline V gene lookup returns CDR1 SGHRS and CDR2 YFSETQ. This CDR3 spans 15 amino acids.

This clone showed up just once. The chain joins TRBV6-5 to TRBJ1-1; D gene ambiguous. Trimming removed 2 bases at V and 4 bases at J, with 17 bases between. Germline-derived CDR1 and CDR2 are MNHEY and SVGAGI. CDR3 length: 16 residues. The CDR3 loop is CASSYRPPGWGTEAFF. Here the CDR3 DNA reads TGTGCCAGCAGTTACAGGCCACCAGGATGGGGCACTGAAGCTTTCTTT.

This clone has a single count. This chain links TRBV6-6 with TRBJ2-1; 14 bases are a match to TRBD2. V was clipped by 4 bases and J by 6 bases; unmatched bases: 2. Germline V gives CDR1 MNHNY, CDR2 SVGAGI (reference sequence). The CDR3 is 15 residues long. The CDR3, as DNA: TGTGCCAGCAGTTTGACTAGCGGGGGGGGCAATGAGCAGTTCTTC. Amino acid sequence: CASSLTSGGGNEQFF.

This clone has a handful of counts. The chain has TRBV4-1 and TRBJ1-3; unclear D gene. CDR3 length: 16 residues. CDR1 is MGHRA, CDR2 YSYEKL, per germline. The germline V and J ends were trimmed by 5 bases and 0 bases, with 14 bases remaining between them. Here the CDR3 reads CASSSPGRTSGNTIYF. CDR3 DNA: TGCGCCAGCAGCTCCCCCGGACGGACCTCTGGAAACACCATATATTTT.

This clone appeared once. The V gene is TRBV2, the J gene TRBJ1-2; D is ambiguous. CDR1 SNHLY and CDR2 FYNNEI come from the germline V gene. This CDR3 contains 13 residues. Between the trimmed V and J ends, which lost 3 bases and 2 bases, there was a span of 7 bases. The CDR3 spells CASSDEGNYGYTF. The CDR3 DNA reads as TGTGCCAGCAGTGACGAGGGAAACTATGGCTACACCTTC.

The CDR3 loop reads CASSASDMGVAEKLFF. As DNA, the CDR3 is TGTGCCAGCAGTGCTTCGGACATGGGGGTGGCTGAAAAACTGTTTTTT. This chain links TRBV25-1 with TRBJ1-4, with D perhaps TRBD1 (5 bases). This CDR3 is built from 16 residues. Trimming shortened V by 4 bases and J by 7 bases, and 19 bases separated the two germline ends. Germline V gene lookup returns CDR1 MGHDK and CDR2 SYGVNS.